Each of the 23 T cell receptor beta chains below was sequenced from the same sample in a study of Graves' ophthalmopathy and Graves' hyperthyroidism. Investigators amplified TCR beta CDR3 regions from RNA transcripts. HTBI primers were used in a first-round RT-PCR, which preceded a second-round multiplex PCR. TCRdb redid the calling of the multiplex PCR reads with MiXCR, one entry per CDR3 protein. This sample has roughly 230,000 distinct CDR3 sequences, with roughly 21% found just once. The material sequenced was peripheral blood. The origin of the receptors is a woman aged 45-65 years with Graves' ophthalmopathy.

This clonotype was seen many times. The chain joins TRBV13 to TRBJ2-6; D not resolved. The germline V gene encodes CDR1 PRHDT and CDR2 FYEKMQ (reference sequence). There are 15 residues in the CDR3. V lost 1 base to trimming and J lost 3 bases, with 7 bases between them. CDR3 region: CASSLAGYGANVLTF. CDR3 coding DNA: TGTGCCAGCAGCTTAGCTGGCTATGGGGCCAACGTCCTGACTTTC.

In its sample, this clonotype was seen many times. This chain links TRBV5-6 with TRBJ2-4; D gene ambiguous. The length of the CDR3 is 17 residues. The germline gives CDR1 SGHDT, CDR2 YYEEEE. The ends were cut back, 4 bases at V and 0 bases at J, with 17 bases in the middle. CDR3 DNA: TGTGCCAGCAGCAACACCAAAAGATGGAAAGCCAAAAACATTCAGTACTTC. Protein product: CASSNTKRWKAKNIQYF.

The V call is TRBV19, the J call TRBJ1-1, with 8 bases aligning to TRBD1. V gave up 3 bases and J gave up 1 base; unmatched junction bases: 4. This CDR3 is built from 15 residues. In germline, CDR1 is LNHDA, CDR2 SQIVND (reference sequence). Written as DNA, the CDR3 is TGTGCCAGTAGTATGCGGGACAGGACGAACACTGAAGCTTTCTTT. Encoded protein: CASSMRDRTNTEAFF. The variable domain in full, with the rest retrieved from reference TRBV19 and TRBJ1-1, is DGGITQSPKYLFRKEGQNVTLSCEQNLNHDAMYWYRQDPGQGLRLIYYSQIVNDFQKGDIAEGYSVSREKKESFPLTVTSAQKNPTAFYLCASSMRDRTNTEAFFGQGTRLTVV.

The sample holds many counts of this clonotype. The chain carries TRBV9 and TRBJ1-2; D not resolved. Trimming removed 2 bases at V and 8 bases at J, with 10 bases between. The CDR3 contains 12 residues. CDR1 and CDR2 (germline): SGDLS, YYNGEE. DNA for the CDR3: TGTGCCAGCAGCGTCGGAGCGGAAGGCTACACCTTC. Protein: CASSVGAEGYTF.

There are many counts of this clonotype. This rearrangement joins TRBV12-3 or TRBV12-4 to TRBJ2-7; maybe TRBD2 (6 bases). The V end lost 4 bases, the J end lost 2 bases, and 12 bases lay between the germline ends. The CDR3 loop spans 14 amino acids. CDR3 sequence (DNA): TGTGCCAGCAGTTCGGGACTCGTGGCCTACGAGCAGTACTTC. Translating it yields CASSSGLVAYEQYF.

This clonotype came up many times. The chain combines TRBV20-1 with TRBJ2-7; TRBD2 might be the D (6 bases). V dropped 4 bases and J dropped 7 bases, with 14 bases sitting between them. The CDR3 totals 12 residues. The V gene's germline CDR1 is DFQATT and CDR2 SNEGSKA (reference sequence). Here the CDR3 DNA reads TGCAGTGCTAAGGAGGGAGCGAGGGAGCAGTACTTC. It is translated as CSAKEGAREQYF.

In this sample, this clonotype turned up many times. The V call is TRBV30, the J call TRBJ2-5, with TRBD1 as a possible D gene (6 bases). Trimming took off 0 bases at V and 5 bases at J, with 19 bases between the two ends. In germline, CDR1 is GTSNPN, CDR2 SVGIG (reference sequence). The CDR3 contains 16 residues. The CDR3 sequence: CAWSVSRTGWDETQYF. The CDR3 DNA is TGTGCCTGGAGTGTATCCCGAACAGGGTGGGACGAGACCCAGTACTTC.

As regards this clonotype: The conserved phenylalanine or tryptophan normally closing the CDR3 is absent here, so this likely arose from a read error. The DNA is left out, because the CDR3 cannot be placed on it with certainty; the CDR3 is given as TCRdb lists it. The V call is TRBV6-1, the J call TRBJ1-2. The CDR3 is 9 residues long, counting both termini. Germline V gene lookup returns CDR1 MNHNS and CDR2 SASEGT. CDR3 residues: CASRSRFDG.

The V and J genes are TRBV5-1 and TRBJ2-4, with 9 bases matching TRBD2. The CDR3 has 14 amino acids. J was trimmed by 4 bases and V by 2 bases; bases with no gene match: 1. Germline lookup yields CDR1 SGHRS and CDR2 YFSETQ. CDR3 sequence reads: CASSLTSGKNIQYF. The CDR3 nucleotides read TGCGCCAGCAGCTTAACTAGCGGGAAAAACATTCAGTACTTC.

Ten or more counts support this clonotype. This chain uses TRBV28 with TRBJ2-7, with D possibly being TRBD2 (6 bases). V was pared by 3 bases and J by 2 bases, with 11 bases between. This CDR3 region has 14 residues. Germline CDR1 is MDHEN and CDR2 is SYDVKM. The CDR3 loop is CASSFAGTPYEQYF. In DNA, the CDR3 is TGTGCCAGCAGTTTCGCGGGGACTCCCTACGAGCAGTACTTC.

This clonotype was found many times. The rearrangement uses TRBV6-1 and TRBJ2-2; D unclear. Trimming left V 6 bases short and J 2 bases short, with 10 bases between. The CDR3 has 14 residues. In germline, CDR1 is MNHNS, CDR2 SASEGT. CDR3 DNA: TGTGCCAGCAGCCCTGGATTTAACACCGGGGAGCTGTTTTTT. Its translation is CASSPGFNTGELFF.

As to this clonotype: This may be a read error: a much more frequent sequence differs by one nucleotide. The conserved closing phenylalanine or tryptophan is absent in this CDR3, likely reflecting a read error. V is TRBV30 and J is TRBJ1-1; tentative D call: TRBD1 (6 bases). CDR1 is GTSNPN, CDR2 SVGIG, per germline (reference sequence). The CDR3 runs 13 residues. Trimming stripped 2 bases from V and 4 bases from J, with 11 bases between. CDR3 coding DNA: TGTGCCTGGAGTCAGGGGTCGCGCACTGAAGCTTTCCTT. It yields the protein CAWSQGSRTEAFL.

Turning to this clonotype: A read error is possible here, since a much larger clone lies one base away. The V and J genes are TRBV7-8 and TRBJ1-1; TRBD1 might be the D (5 bases). Germline lookup yields CDR1 SGHVS and CDR2 FQNEAQ. The CDR3 covers 14 residues. V lost 5 bases and J lost 1, with 11 bases in between. CDR3 sequence (DNA): TGTGCCAGCAGCAAGGTGACAGCGAACACTGAAGCTTTCTTT. Amino acids: CASSKVTANTEAFF.

The V gene is TRBV2, the J gene TRBJ2-7, with 10 nucleotides matching TRBD1. After removal of 2 bases from V and 2 bases from J, the junction contained 3 bases not matched to a gene. The CDR3 runs 15 residues. The germline V gene encodes CDR1 SNHLY and CDR2 FYNNEI. CDR3 loop: CASSESGTGAYEQYF. For the CDR3, the DNA is TGTGCCAGCAGTGAATCCGGGACAGGGGCCTACGAGCAGTACTTC.

Of note for this clonotype: Possible read error: a much larger clone is one base away. The chain employs TRBV30 and TRBJ1-1; D not certain. CDR3 size: 11 residues. Germline CDR1 is GTSNPN and CDR2 is SVGIG (reference sequence). In nucleotides, the CDR3 is TGTGCCTGGGGAGGGAACCCTGAAGCTTTCTTT. Its protein product is CAWGGNPEAFF.

The chain couples TRBV28 to TRBJ1-5; TRBD1 agrees at 10 bases. Trimming at V came to 6 bases and at J to 7 bases, leaving 9 bases not matched to a gene. CDR1 and CDR2 (germline): MDHEN, SYDVKM. The CDR3 covers 15 residues. This CDR3 reads CASSGTGDLVQPQHF. DNA for the CDR3: TGTGCCAGCAGCGGGACAGGGGACCTAGTACAGCCCCAGCATTTT.

Notes on this clonotype: A much more abundant neighbour one base away suggests this may be a read error. This rearrangement joins TRBV7-2 to TRBJ2-7, with D possibly being TRBD1 or TRBD2 (5 bases each). This CDR3 has 12 amino acids. Trimming removed 5 bases at V and 6 bases at J, with 11 bases between. In germline, CDR1 is SGHTA, CDR2 FQGNSA. The CDR3 reads CASSPRGREQYF. CDR3 nucleotides: TGTGCCAGCAGCCCCCGGGGCCGCGAGCAGTACTTC.

This clonotype was counted many times. This chain joins TRBV6-1 and TRBJ1-1; possibly TRBD1 for D (5 bases). The germline CDR1 and CDR2 sequences are MNHNS and SASEGT. CDR3 length equals 14 residues. Trimming shortened V by 10 bases and J by 2 bases, and 17 bases separated the two germline ends. The CDR3 sequence is CATYMRRGNTEAFF. The CDR3 bases are TGTGCCACTTATATGCGGAGGGGAAACACTGAAGCTTTCTTT.

Note on this clonotype: A much larger clone is a single base away; this may be a read error. The J gene is TRBJ2-5, the V gene TRBV28; D tentatively reads TRBD1 or TRBD2 (7 bases each). This CDR3 region has 14 residues. CDR1 is MDHEN, CDR2 SYDVKM, per germline. V lost 4 bases to trimming and J lost 2 bases, with 11 bases between them. The CDR3 here is CASSSGGQQETQYF. The CDR3 nucleotides read TGTGCCAGCAGTTCGGGGGGACAGCAAGAGACCCAGTACTTC.

This clonotype appeared many times. The J gene is TRBJ2-5, the V gene TRBV12-3 or TRBV12-4; D tentatively reads TRBD1 or TRBD2 (5 bases each). The V and J ends lost 8 bases and 2 bases respectively, with 12 bases between them. This CDR3 has 13 amino acids. The CDR3 here is CASRADTQETQYF. The CDR3 DNA reads TGTGCCAGCCGAGCGGACACTCAAGAGACCCAGTACTTC.

A few counts support this clonotype. The chain links TRBV19 to TRBJ1-3; perhaps TRBD1 as D (5 bases). V was clipped by 7 bases and J by 3 bases, with 16 bases between them. In germline, CDR1 is LNHDA, CDR2 SQIVND (reference sequence). The CDR3 loop spans 15 amino acids. This CDR3 is CASNEGAQSGNTIYF. Here the CDR3 DNA reads TGTGCCAGTAATGAAGGGGCCCAGAGTGGAAACACCATATATTTT.

This clonotype was recorded many times. The chain recombines TRBV11-2 with TRBJ1-1; 12 positions agree with TRBD1. There are 16 residues in the CDR3. Germline CDR1 is SGHAT and CDR2 is FQNNGV. Unmatched junction bases numbered 9, after V lost 5 bases and J lost 5 bases. The CDR3 reads CASSHRGQGARTEAFF. DNA of the CDR3: TGTGCCAGCAGCCATCGGGGACAGGGGGCGCGGACTGAAGCTTTCTTT.

This clonotype was seen repeatedly, ten times or more. The rearrangement joins TRBV29-1 to TRBJ2-7, with a weak D call TRBD2 (6 bases). Per germline, CDR1 SQVTM and CDR2 ANQGSEA. With 4 bases removed from V and 6 bases from J, the gap between germline ends came to 19 bases. This CDR3 is built from 14 residues. This CDR3 reads CSVVVERRRGEQYF. CDR3 nucleotides: TGCAGCGTTGTTGTCGAGCGGCGGCGGGGCGAGCAGTACTTC.